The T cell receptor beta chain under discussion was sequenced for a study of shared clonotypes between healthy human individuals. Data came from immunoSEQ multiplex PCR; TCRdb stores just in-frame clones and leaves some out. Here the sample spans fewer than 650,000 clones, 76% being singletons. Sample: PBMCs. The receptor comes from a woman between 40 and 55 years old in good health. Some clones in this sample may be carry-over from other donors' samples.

Here the CDR3 reads CASSLAGGRQETQYF. CDR3 bases: TGTGCCAGCAGCTTAGCGGGAGGGCGCCAAGAGACCCAGTACTTC. V is TRBV7-3 and J is TRBJ2-5; TRBD2 agrees at 9 bases. The CDR3 length is 15 residues. The V and J ends lost 2 bases and 1 base, in that order; junction bases with no gene match: 2. The germline gives CDR1 SGHTA, CDR2 FQGTGA.